This T cell receptor (beta chain) was sequenced for a study of cytomegalovirus exposure and HLA in healthy donors. The overall study: Per a later analysis, the approximately 620 first-cohort and some 110 validation repertoires shared one platform.

The study, taken as a whole, reports: Most TCR sequences were rare, but some public TCRs occurred in many donors. First-cohort TCR clusters tended to co-occur in the approximately 130 validation repertoires, a later analysis found.

The table came from immunoSEQ multiplex PCR; TCRdb's copy has only in-frame clones and leaves some out. The repertoire holds approximately 170,000 clones, less than 85% seen once, with about a sixth in the top ten. CDR3 length equals 16 residues. Between the trimmed V and J ends, which lost 1 base and 0 bases, there was a span of 13 bases. The germline V gene has CDR1 SGHTS and CDR2 YDEGEE. On this clone: The antigen is not known.

The TCR sequence derives from a man aged 18 to 30 in good health and CMV-seropositive. Material for sequencing was PBMCs. This chain connects TRBV5-8 to TRBJ1-1, with a tentative D call TRBD1 (5 bases). This chain's CDR3 is CASSLTQGRMNTEAFF. The CDR3 bases are TGTGCCAGCAGCTTGACGCAGGGCCGAATGAACACTGAAGCTTTCTTT.